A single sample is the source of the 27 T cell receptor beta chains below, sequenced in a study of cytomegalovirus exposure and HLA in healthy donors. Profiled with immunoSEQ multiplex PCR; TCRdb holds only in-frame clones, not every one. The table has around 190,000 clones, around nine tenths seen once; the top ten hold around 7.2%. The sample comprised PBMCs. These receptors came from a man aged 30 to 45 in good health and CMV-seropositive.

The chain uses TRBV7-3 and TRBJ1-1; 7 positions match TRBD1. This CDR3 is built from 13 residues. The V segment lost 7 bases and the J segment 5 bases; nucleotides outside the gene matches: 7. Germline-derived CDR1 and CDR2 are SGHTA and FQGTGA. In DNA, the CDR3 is TGTGCCAGCACCAACAGGGGAGGTACTGAAGCTTTCTTT. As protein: CASTNRGGTEAFF.

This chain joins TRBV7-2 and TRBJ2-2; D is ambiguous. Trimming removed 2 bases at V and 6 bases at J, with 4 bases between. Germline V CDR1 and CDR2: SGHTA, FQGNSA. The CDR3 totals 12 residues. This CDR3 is CASSLRPGELFF. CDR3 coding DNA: TGTGCCAGCAGCTTAAGACCCGGGGAGCTGTTTTTT. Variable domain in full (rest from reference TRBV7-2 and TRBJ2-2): GAGVSQSPSNKVTEKGKDVELRCDPISGHTALYWYRQSLGQGLEFLIYFQGNSAPDKSGLPSDRFSAERTGGSVSTLTIQRTQQEDSAVYLCASSLRPGELFFGEGSRLTVL.

DNA for the CDR3: TGTGCCAGCAGCCAAGATGCGGGACTCTACACCTTC. Its protein product is CASSQDAGLYTF. The chain has TRBV4-2 and TRBJ1-2; possible D gene TRBD1, 5 bases. This CDR3 is 12 amino acids long. Germline V gives CDR1 LGHNA, CDR2 YNFKEQ. V shed 0 bases and J shed 10 bases, with 9 bases lying between them.

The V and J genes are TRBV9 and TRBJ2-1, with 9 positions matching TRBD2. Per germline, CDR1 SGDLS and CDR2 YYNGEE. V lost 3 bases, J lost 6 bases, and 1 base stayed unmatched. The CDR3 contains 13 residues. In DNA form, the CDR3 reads TGTGCCAGCAGCGCACTAGCGGGCAATGAGCAGTTCTTC. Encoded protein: CASSALAGNEQFF.

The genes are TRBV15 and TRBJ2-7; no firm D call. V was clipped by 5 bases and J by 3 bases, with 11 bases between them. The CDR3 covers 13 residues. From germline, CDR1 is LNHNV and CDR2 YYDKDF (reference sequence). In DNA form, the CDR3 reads TGTGCCACCAGCCGATGGAAGGACTACGAGCAGTACTTC. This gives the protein CATSRWKDYEQYF.

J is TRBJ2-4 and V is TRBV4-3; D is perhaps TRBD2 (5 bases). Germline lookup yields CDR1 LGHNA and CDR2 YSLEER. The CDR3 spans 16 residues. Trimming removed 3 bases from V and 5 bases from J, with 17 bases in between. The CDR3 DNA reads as TGCGCCAGCAGCCACGGAGGCGCGGCCTACCAAAACATTCAGTACTTC. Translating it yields CASSHGGAAYQNIQYF.

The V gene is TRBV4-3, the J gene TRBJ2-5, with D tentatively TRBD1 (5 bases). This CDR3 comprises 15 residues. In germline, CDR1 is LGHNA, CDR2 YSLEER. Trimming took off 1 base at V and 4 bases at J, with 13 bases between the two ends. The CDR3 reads CASSQGVRGSETQYF. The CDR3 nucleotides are TGCGCCAGCAGCCAAGGCGTAAGGGGATCAGAGACCCAGTACTTC.

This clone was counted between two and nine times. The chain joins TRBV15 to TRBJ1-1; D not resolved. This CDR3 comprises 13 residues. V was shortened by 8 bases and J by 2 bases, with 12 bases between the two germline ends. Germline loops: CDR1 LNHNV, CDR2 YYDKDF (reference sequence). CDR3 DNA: TGTGCCACCGCCGACGGCCCAAACACTGAAGCTTTCTTT. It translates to CATADGPNTEAFF.

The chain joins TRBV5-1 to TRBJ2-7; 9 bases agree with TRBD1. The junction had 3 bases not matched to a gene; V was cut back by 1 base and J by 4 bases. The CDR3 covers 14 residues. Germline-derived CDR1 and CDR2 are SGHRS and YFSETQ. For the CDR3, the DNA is TGCGCCAGCAGCTTGAGGGACAGGGTATACGAGCAGTACTTC. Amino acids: CASSLRDRVYEQYF.

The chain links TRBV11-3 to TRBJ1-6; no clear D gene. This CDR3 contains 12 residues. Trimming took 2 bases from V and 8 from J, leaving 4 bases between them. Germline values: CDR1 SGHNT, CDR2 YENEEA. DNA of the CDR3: TGTGCCAGCAGCTTACGGGATTCACCCCTCCACTTT. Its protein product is CASSLRDSPLHF.

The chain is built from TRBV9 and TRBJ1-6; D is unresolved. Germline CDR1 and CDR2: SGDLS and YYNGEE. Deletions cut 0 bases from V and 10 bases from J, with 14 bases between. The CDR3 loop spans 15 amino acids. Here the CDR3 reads CASSVDPSWSSPLHF. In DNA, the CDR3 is TGTGCCAGCAGCGTAGACCCATCCTGGTCCTCACCCCTCCACTTT.

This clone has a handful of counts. The CDR3 DNA reads TGTGCCAGCAGTTACTCGAAGACAGGGTGGTCACCCCTCCACTTT. Translated, it gives CASSYSKTGWSPLHF. The chain combines TRBV6-5 with TRBJ1-6; 7 bases align to TRBD1. Losses at the gene ends were 0 bases for V and 10 bases for J; bases not matched to a gene: 6. The CDR3 extends over 15 amino acids. Germline lookup yields CDR1 MNHEY and CDR2 SVGAGI.

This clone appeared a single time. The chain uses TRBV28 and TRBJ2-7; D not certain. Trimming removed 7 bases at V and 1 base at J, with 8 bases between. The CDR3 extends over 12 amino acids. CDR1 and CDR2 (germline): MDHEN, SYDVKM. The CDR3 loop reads CASNWRSYEQYF. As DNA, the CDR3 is TGTGCCAGCAATTGGCGGTCCTACGAGCAGTACTTC. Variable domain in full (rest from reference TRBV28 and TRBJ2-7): DVKVTQSSRYLVKRTGEKVFLECVQDMDHENMFWYRQDPGLGLRLIYFSYDVKMKEKGDIPEGYSVSREKKERFSLILESASTNQTSMYLCASNWRSYEQYFGPGTRLTVT.

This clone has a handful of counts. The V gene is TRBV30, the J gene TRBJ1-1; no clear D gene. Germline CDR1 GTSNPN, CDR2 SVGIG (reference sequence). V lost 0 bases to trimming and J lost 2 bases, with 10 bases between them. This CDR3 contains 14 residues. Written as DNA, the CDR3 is TGTGCCTGGAGTGTATGGACGGGAAACACTGAAGCTTTCTTT. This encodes CAWSVWTGNTEAFF.

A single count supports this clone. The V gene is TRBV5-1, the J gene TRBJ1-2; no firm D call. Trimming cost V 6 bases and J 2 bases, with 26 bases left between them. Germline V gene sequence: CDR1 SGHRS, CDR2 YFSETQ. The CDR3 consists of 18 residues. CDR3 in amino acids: CASTLDGRQPGQNYGYTF. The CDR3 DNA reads TGCGCCAGCACCCTCGATGGTCGACAACCTGGGCAGAACTATGGCTACACCTTC.

The CDR3 here is CASSSPSTGPKNIQYF. CDR3 in DNA: TGTGCCAGCAGCTCACCTTCGACAGGGCCAAAAAACATTCAGTACTTC. This chain links TRBV7-2 with TRBJ2-4; the match to TRBD1 covers 7 bases. In germline, CDR1 is SGHTA, CDR2 FQGNSA. CDR3 length: 16 residues. With 4 bases clipped from V and 4 bases from J, the junction kept 10 bases outside the gene matches.

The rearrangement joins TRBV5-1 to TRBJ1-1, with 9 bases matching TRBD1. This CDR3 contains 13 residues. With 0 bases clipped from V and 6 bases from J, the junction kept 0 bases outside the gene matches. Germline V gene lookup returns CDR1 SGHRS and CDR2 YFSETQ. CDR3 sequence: CASSLGQGAEAFF. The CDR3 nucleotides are TGCGCCAGCAGCTTGGGACAGGGGGCTGAAGCTTTCTTT.

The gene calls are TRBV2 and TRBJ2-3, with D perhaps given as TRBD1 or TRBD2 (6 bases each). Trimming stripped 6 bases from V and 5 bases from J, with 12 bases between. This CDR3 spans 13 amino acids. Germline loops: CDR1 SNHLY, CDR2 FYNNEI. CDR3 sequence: CASSLQGGDTQYF. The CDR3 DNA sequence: TGTGCCAGCAGCTTACAGGGAGGAGATACGCAGTATTTT.

CDR3 DNA sequence: TGCAGCGCTGGAAAACAGGGAGGCGGTGGAAACACCATATATTTT. Its translation: CSAGKQGGGGNTIYF. This chain uses TRBV29-1 with TRBJ1-3, with a tentative D call TRBD1 (6 bases). This CDR3 has 15 amino acids. CDR1 and CDR2 from the germline V gene are SQVTM and ANQGSEA. Trimming stripped 7 bases from V and 3 bases from J, with 19 bases between.

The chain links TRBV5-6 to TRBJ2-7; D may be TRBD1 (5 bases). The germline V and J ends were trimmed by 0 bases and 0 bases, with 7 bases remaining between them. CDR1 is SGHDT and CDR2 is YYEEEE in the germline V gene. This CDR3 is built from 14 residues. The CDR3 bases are TGTGCCAGCAGCTTGGGACAGAGCTCCTACGAGCAGTACTTC. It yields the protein CASSLGQSSYEQYF.

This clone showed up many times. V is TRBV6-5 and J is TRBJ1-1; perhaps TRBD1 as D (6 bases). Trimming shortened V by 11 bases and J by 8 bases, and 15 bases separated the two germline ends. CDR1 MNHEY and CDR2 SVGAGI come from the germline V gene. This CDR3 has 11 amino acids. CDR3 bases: TGTGCCTCATTTACAGGGCCCGAAGCTTTCTTT. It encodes CASFTGPEAFF.

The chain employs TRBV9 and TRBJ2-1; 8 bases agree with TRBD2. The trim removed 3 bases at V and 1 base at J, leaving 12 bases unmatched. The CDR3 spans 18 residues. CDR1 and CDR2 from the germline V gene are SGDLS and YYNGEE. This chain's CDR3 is CASSATTHSSGSYNEQFF. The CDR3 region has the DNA TGTGCCAGCAGCGCCACCACGCATTCTAGCGGGTCCTACAATGAGCAGTTCTTC.

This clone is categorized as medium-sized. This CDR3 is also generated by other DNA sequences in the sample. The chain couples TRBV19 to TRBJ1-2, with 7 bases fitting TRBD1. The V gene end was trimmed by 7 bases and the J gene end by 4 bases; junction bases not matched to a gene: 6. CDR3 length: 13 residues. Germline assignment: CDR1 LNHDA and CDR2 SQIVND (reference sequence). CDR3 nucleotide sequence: TGTGCCAGTACCCCGGGACAGCCCTATGGCTACACCTTC. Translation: CASTPGQPYGYTF.

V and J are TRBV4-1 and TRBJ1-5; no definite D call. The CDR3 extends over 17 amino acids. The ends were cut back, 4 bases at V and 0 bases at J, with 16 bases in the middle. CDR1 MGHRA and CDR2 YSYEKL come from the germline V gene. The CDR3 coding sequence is TGCGCCAGCAGCCGAGGACCTGTGGTGAATAGCAATCAGCCCCAGCATTTT. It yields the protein CASSRGPVVNSNQPQHF.

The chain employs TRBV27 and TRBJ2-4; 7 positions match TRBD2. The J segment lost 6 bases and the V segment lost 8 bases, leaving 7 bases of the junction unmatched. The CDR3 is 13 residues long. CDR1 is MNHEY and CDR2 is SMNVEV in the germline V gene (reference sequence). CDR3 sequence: CASRRTSGNIQYF. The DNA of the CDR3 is TGTGCCAGCCGACGGACTAGTGGAAACATTCAGTACTTC.

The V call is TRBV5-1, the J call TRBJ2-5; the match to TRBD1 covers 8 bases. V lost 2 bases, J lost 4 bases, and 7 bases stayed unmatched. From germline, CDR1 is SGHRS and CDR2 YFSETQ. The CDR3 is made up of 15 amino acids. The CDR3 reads CASSFGGQVAETQYF. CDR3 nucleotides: TGCGCCAGCAGCTTTGGGGGACAGGTGGCAGAGACCCAGTACTTC.

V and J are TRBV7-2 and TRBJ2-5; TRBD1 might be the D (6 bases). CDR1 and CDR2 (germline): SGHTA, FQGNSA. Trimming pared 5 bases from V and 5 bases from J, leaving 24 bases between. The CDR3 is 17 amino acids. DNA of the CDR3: TGTGCCAGCAGCCGTACCCCTAGGGGGACGCTTTCGGAGACCCAGTACTTC. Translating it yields CASSRTPRGTLSETQYF.